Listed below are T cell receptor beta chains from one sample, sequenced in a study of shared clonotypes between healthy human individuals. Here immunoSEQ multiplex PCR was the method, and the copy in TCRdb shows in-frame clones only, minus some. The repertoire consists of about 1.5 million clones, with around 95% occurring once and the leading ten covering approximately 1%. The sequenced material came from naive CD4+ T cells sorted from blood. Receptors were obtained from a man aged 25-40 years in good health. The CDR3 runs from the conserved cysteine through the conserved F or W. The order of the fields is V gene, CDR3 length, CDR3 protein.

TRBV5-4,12,CASSGTGYGYTF
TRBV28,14,CASSFLGNEETQYF
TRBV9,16,CASSVGQSTNTGELFF
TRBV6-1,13,CASSRTGIGEQYF
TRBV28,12,CASGTNTDTQYF
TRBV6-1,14,CASGVVDRIETQYF
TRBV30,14,CAWSFGSYTDTQYF
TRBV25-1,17,CASSEEGSGRSQETQYF
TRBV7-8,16,CASSRLAGGDTGELFF
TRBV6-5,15,CASSTQGISYNEQFF
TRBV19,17,CASSKWAGGSGANVLTF
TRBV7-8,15,CASSLAPGGDYGYTF
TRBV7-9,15,CASSHRDRGSYEQYF
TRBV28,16,CASSLWSGLGTGELFF
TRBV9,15,CASSVAGQGRNEQYF
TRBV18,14,CASSPTGANEKLFF
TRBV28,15,CASRTGVIVAQPQHF
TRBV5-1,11,CASSFGGTQYF
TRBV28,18,CASRGNYRDRKNTGELFF
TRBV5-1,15,CASSRQPSSTDTQYF
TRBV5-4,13,CASSLDSLGPQHF
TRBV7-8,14,CASGLVRSGNTIYF
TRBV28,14,CASRGGGTNYGYTF
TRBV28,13,CASSPSDRVRWYF
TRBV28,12,CASSTNFNEQYF
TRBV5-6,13,CASSLKGSDTQYF
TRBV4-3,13,CASSQDWDSEAFF